The sample holds one count of the clone carrying this T cell receptor beta chain. The method was immunoSEQ multiplex PCR; TCRdb's version includes in-frame clones alone and lacks a portion of them. The sample includes some 120,000 clones, around 80% of them seen just once. The CDR3 is 15 amino acids. The V end was cut by 8 bases, the J end by 4 bases, with 21 bases between. The germline V gene has CDR1 SQVTM and CDR2 ANQGSEA. These data are taken from a study of blood T cell repertoires in COVID-19. This TCR was recovered from a man in his sixties or seventies with active or convalescent COVID-19. Sequenced material: peripheral blood. The rearrangement links TRBV29-1 to TRBJ2-1; TRBD1 is a possible D gene (6 bases). The chain's CDR3 is CSIKMRQAFYNEQFF. The CDR3 DNA reads TGCAGCATAAAAATGAGACAGGCCTTTTACAATGAGCAGTTCTTC.